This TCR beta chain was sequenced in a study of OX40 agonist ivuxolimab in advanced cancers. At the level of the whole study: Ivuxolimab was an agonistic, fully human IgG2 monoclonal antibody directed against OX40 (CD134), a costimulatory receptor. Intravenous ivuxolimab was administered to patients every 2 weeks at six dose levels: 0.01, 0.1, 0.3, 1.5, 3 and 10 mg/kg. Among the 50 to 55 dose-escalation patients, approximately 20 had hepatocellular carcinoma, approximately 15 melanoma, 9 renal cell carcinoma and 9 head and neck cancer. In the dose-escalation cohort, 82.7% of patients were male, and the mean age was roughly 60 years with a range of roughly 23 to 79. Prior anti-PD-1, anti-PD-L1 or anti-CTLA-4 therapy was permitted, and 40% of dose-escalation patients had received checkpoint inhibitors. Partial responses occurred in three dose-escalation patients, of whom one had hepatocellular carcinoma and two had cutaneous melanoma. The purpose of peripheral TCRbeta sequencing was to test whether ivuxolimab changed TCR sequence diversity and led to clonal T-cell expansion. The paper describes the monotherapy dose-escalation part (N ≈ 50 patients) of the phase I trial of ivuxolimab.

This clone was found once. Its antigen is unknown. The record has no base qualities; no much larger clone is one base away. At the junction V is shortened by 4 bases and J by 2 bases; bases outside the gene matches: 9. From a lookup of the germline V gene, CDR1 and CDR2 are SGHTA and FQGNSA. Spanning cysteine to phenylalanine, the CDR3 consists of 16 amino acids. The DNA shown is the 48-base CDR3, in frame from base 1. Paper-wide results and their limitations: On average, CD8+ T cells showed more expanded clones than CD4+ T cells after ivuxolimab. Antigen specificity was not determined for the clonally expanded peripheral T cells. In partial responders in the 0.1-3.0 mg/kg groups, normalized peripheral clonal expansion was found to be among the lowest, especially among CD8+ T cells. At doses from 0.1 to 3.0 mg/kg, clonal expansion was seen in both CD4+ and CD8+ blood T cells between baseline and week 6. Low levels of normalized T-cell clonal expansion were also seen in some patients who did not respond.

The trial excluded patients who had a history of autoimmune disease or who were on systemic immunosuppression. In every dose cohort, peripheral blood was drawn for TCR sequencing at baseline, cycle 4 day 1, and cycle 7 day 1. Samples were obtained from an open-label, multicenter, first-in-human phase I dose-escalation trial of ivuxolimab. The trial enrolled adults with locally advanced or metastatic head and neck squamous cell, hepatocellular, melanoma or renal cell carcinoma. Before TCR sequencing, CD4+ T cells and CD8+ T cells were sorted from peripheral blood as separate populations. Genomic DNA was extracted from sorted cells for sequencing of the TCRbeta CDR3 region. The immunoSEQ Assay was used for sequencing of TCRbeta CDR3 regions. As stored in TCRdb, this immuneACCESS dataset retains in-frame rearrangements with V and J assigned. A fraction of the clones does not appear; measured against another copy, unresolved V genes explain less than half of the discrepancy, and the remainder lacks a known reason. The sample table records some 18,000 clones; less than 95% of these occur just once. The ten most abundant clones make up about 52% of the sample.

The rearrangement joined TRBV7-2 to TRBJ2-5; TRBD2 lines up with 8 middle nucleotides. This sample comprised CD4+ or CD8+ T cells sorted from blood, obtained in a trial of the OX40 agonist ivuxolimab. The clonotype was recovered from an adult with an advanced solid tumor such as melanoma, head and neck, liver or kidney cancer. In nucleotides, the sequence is TGTGCCAGCAGCTCCCCCGGGCTAGCGGGTCAAGAGACCCAGTACTTC. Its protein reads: CASSSPGLAGQETQYF.